Here is one T cell receptor (beta chain) with its context. Its antigen is not identified. V was shortened by 6 bases and J by 10 bases, with 13 bases between the two germline ends. The CDR3 is 12 residues long. The germline CDR1 and CDR2 sequences are MNHEY and SVGEGT. Next came a second PCR, run for about 6 to 12 cycles, which used a sample-barcoded 5' primer along with a J-beta primer mix. TCRdb reanalysed the 5' RACE reads using MiXCR and keeps one entry per CDR3 protein. The table records about 1.4 million distinct CDR3 sequences, 59% of them present only once. This sample stems from a study of blood T cells in healthy people across ages. The authors drew around 9.3 milliliters of peripheral blood from each donor. General study points: Age brought a roughly linear fall in TCR beta diversity measured per million T cells.

The material sequenced was blood. The chain is built from TRBV6-2 or TRBV6-3 and TRBJ2-1; no definite D call. The clonotype comes from a man aged 18 to 30 in good health. The CDR3 region is CASRYKGWEQFF. Written as DNA, the CDR3 is TGTGCCAGCAGATATAAGGGCTGGGAGCAGTTCTTC.